A single sample gave rise to the 15 T cell receptor beta chains below, sequenced in a study of blood T cell repertoires in COVID-19. Profiled with immunoSEQ multiplex PCR; TCRdb holds only in-frame clones, not every one. This sample yields roughly 110,000 clones, of which around nine tenths are seen a single time; almost 4.5% belongs to the top ten. The sequenced material came from peripheral blood. All receptors derive from a man aged 35 to 55 with acute or convalescent COVID-19.

The chain has TRBV11-2 and TRBJ1-2; TRBD1 matches at 7 bases. The trim removed 1 base at V and 4 bases at J, leaving 6 bases unmatched. The CDR3 covers 15 residues. Germline CDR1 and CDR2: SGHAT and FQNNGV. CDR3 nucleotide sequence: TGTGCCAGCAGCTTAGTACAGGGGCACGGCTATGGCTACACCTTC. Translation: CASSLVQGHGYGYTF.

The CDR3 is CAISESEASNQPQHF. The CDR3 DNA is TGTGCCATCAGTGAGTCTGAGGCTAGCAATCAGCCCCAGCATTTT. V is TRBV10-3 and J is TRBJ1-5; no clear D. The length of the CDR3 is 15 residues. The germline V gene has CDR1 ENHRY and CDR2 SYGVKD. Trimming shortened V by 0 bases and J by 0 bases, and 6 bases separated the two germline ends.

In nucleotides, the CDR3 is TGTGCCAGCTCACCACCTACAGGGGGCCCAGGAGCCCCCTCCACTGAAGCTTTCTTT. The encoded protein is CASSPPTGGPGAPSTEAFF. The chain couples TRBV18 to TRBJ1-1; 9 bases agree with TRBD1. The CDR3 has 19 residues. V lost 0 bases, J lost 4 bases, and 15 bases stayed unmatched. Looked up from germline, CDR1 is KGHSH and CDR2 is LQKENI.

This chain connects TRBV6-2 or TRBV6-3 to TRBJ1-5, with D perhaps TRBD1 (5 bases). V was trimmed by 4 bases and J by 1 base, leaving 11 bases between them. From germline, CDR1 is MNHEY and CDR2 SVGEGT. The CDR3 length is 15 residues. CDR3 sequence reads: CASSFGGSSNQPQHF. DNA for the CDR3: TGTGCCAGCAGTTTCGGGGGGTCGAGCAATCAGCCCCAGCATTTT.

The chain links TRBV9 to TRBJ1-2; TRBD1 agrees at 8 bases. Germline values: CDR1 SGDLS, CDR2 YYNGEE. This CDR3 comprises 16 residues. The V segment lost 4 bases and the J segment 8 bases; nucleotides outside the gene matches: 16. CDR3 protein: CASSSRAYQGAEGYTF. CDR3 bases: TGTGCCAGCAGCTCACGAGCCTACCAGGGGGCTGAAGGCTACACCTTC.

The chain couples TRBV5-6 to TRBJ1-1; 7 nucleotides match TRBD1. This CDR3 comprises 14 residues. Germline V gene sequence: CDR1 SGHDT, CDR2 YYEEEE. Trimming took 4 bases from V and 4 from J; bases not matched to a gene: 7. CDR3 nucleotides: TGTGCCAGCAGCAAAATTCAGGGGGGCACTGAAGCTTTCTTT. This sequence encodes CASSKIQGGTEAFF.

This chain joins TRBV23-1 and TRBJ1-2, with 7 bases that match TRBD1. TRBV23-1 is sorted into the ORF group, with uncertain function. Trimming at V came to 2 bases and at J to 2 bases, leaving 5 bases not matched to a gene. The CDR3 is 15 amino acids. The chain's CDR3 is CASSQTLDRNYGYTF. The CDR3 DNA sequence: TGCGCCAGCAGTCAAACCCTGGACAGGAACTATGGCTACACCTTC.

This clone came up once. The gene calls are TRBV11-3 and TRBJ2-5; 13 nucleotides align to TRBD2. Trimming at V came to 5 bases and at J to 5 bases, leaving 2 bases not matched to a gene. This CDR3 spans 14 amino acids. Germline CDR1 reads SGHNT; CDR2 reads YENEEA. CDR3 sequence (DNA): TGTGCCAGCAGCCGGACTAGCGGGGGTGAGACCCAGTACTTC. Translated: CASSRTSGGETQYF. Complete variable domain (other parts from reference TRBV11-3 and TRBJ2-5): EAGVVQSPRYKIIEKKQPVAFWCNPISGHNTLYWYLQNLGQGPELLIRYENEEAVDDSQLPKDRFSAERLKGVDSTLKIQPAELGDSAVYLCASSRTSGGETQYFGPGTRLLVL.

The chain is built from TRBV27 and TRBJ1-3; the D gene is possibly TRBD1 (5 bases). CDR3 length: 15 residues. Germline V gives CDR1 MNHEY, CDR2 SMNVEV (reference sequence). Trimming stripped 0 bases from V and 4 bases from J, with 10 bases between. This chain's CDR3 is CASSLSGGSGNTIYF. The CDR3 DNA sequence: TGTGCCAGCAGTTTATCGGGGGGGTCGGGAAACACCATATATTTT.

The V call is TRBV9, the J call TRBJ2-5; 10 bases align to TRBD2. V gave up 0 bases and J gave up 6 bases; unmatched junction bases: 8. Germline V gene sequence: CDR1 SGDLS, CDR2 YYNGEE. The CDR3 sequence is 16 residues long. The CDR3 nucleotides are TGTGCCAGCAGCGTAGCAGCGGGAGGGCCCGTAAAGACCCAGTACTTC. Its protein product is CASSVAAGGPVKTQYF.

The chain links TRBV30 to TRBJ2-7, with 7 bases lining up with TRBD2. This CDR3 region has 17 residues. Germline CDR1 is GTSNPN and CDR2 is SVGIG (reference sequence). V was pared by 0 bases and J by 3 bases, with 14 bases of the junction left unmatched. The CDR3 here is CAWSVPFRAGVSYEQYF. CDR3 sequence (DNA): TGTGCCTGGAGTGTACCCTTTAGGGCGGGAGTGAGCTACGAGCAGTACTTC.

The chain is built from TRBV9 and TRBJ2-7, with TRBD1 identical over 11 bases. Germline loops: CDR1 SGDLS, CDR2 YYNGEE. Trimming at V came to 1 base and at J to 6 bases, leaving 6 bases not matched to a gene. CDR3 length: 15 amino acids. CDR3 in amino acids: CASSVFGQGAGEQYF. The CDR3 DNA follows: TGTGCCAGCAGCGTATTTGGACAGGGGGCAGGCGAGCAGTACTTC.

The gene calls are TRBV19 and TRBJ2-7; 10 bases are a match to TRBD1. With 3 bases clipped from V and 3 bases from J, the junction kept 2 bases outside the gene matches. The V gene's germline CDR1 is LNHDA and CDR2 SQIVND (reference sequence). The CDR3 consists of 14 residues. This CDR3 reads CASSIRTGGYEQYF. In DNA form, the CDR3 reads TGTGCCAGTAGTATCCGGACAGGGGGCTACGAGCAGTACTTC.

The rearrangement joins TRBV19 to TRBJ1-5; 10 nucleotides match TRBD1. Trimming removed 6 bases from V and 7 bases from J; junction bases left unmatched: 9. This CDR3 comprises 15 residues. CDR1 and CDR2 (germline): LNHDA, SQIVND (reference sequence). CDR3 nucleotides: TGTGCCAGTAGACTAGGACAGGGGGGCTTGCAGCCCCAGCATTTT. This sequence encodes CASRLGQGGLQPQHF.

V is TRBV24-1 and J is TRBJ2-3; TRBD2 aligns across 9 bases. The germline V gene encodes CDR1 KGHDR and CDR2 SFDVKD. The CDR3 length is 15 residues. The J segment lost 4 bases and the V segment lost 4 bases, leaving 5 bases of the junction unmatched. The CDR3 bases are TGTGCCACCAGTGAAACTAGCGGGTCTTCAGATACGCAGTATTTT. Amino acids: CATSETSGSSDTQYF.